This TCR beta chain was obtained from a study of T-cell reconstitution after alpha-beta-depleted transplantation in children. V was cut by 5 bases and J by 7 bases, with 20 bases left in between. The CDR3 extends over 14 amino acids. The germline gives CDR1 SQVTM, CDR2 ANQGSEA. Researchers prepared the TCRbeta library using unique molecular identifiers, the study reports. TCRdb re-called the PCR reads through MiXCR, storing one row per CDR3 protein. The sample has about 420,000 distinct CDR3 sequences, roughly 10% seen once. The clonotype originates from a human donor who donated a stem cell graft to a child with acute myeloid leukemia. The chain is built from TRBV29-1 and TRBJ2-5; tentatively, D is TRBD1 (8 bases). The sequenced sample was PBMCs from the stem cell graft donor, obtained from the stem cell graft. This CDR3 is CSVHGTGGAGTQYF. In nucleotides, the CDR3 is TGCAGCGTTCATGGCACAGGGGGGGCCGGGACCCAGTACTTC.